This record concerns one T cell receptor beta chain sequence. Its antigen is unidentified. These data originate in a study of T cells after yellow fever vaccination. General observations from the study: There was a possibility that FACS-sorted repertoires contained abundant clonotypes contaminating from the bulk population. A minor fraction of clonotypes spanned both CD4 and CD8 compartments. Among primary-vaccination clones, most reappeared after the booster, at almost 98% for CD4 and 85% to 90% for CD8.

There are 16 residues in the CDR3. From germline, CDR1 is MNHNS and CDR2 SASEGT. The germline V and J ends were trimmed by 6 bases and 0 bases, with 15 bases remaining between them. As TCR cDNA was made by 5'RACE template switching, a universal primer site and UMIs were added. One entry per CDR3 protein results from TCRdb running MiXCR on the 5' RACE reads. The table lists hundreds of thousands of distinct CDR3 sequences, approximately 15% of them singletons. This receptor was taken from a man aged 25 to 45 who received the YFV17D yellow fever vaccine. This chain links TRBV6-1 with TRBJ2-4; D ambiguous. Sequencing used PBMCs, obtained on the day of the yellow fever booster vaccination. Here the CDR3 DNA reads TGTGCCAGCAGGGGTACAGCTTCTGAAGCCAAAAACATTCAGTACTTC. The encoded protein is CASRGTASEAKNIQYF.